This note documents a single T cell receptor beta chain sequence. This clonotype is categorized as medium-sized (0.01 to 0.1%). Its antigen is not yet known. Base qualities were left out, and no much larger clone turns up one base away. This specimen comes from a study of regulatory T cells in long-lasting Graves disease (dated by TCRdb to the early 2020s). Regarding the study in general: Antithyroid drugs had been taken for less than 3 months by newly diagnosed Graves' disease patients. The study was conducted in China and was registered as a clinical trial. A total of 33 samples underwent TCR sequencing: some 13 from persistent and some 20 from newly diagnosed Graves' disease patients. Patients with persistent Graves' disease were compared with patients with newly diagnosed Graves' disease using TCR sequencing and RNA sequencing of peripheral blood.

Library preparation used multiplex PCR. This sample was sequenced with an Illumina HiSeq 4000. To build TCR beta libraries, CDR3 regions were amplified by Arm-PCR using iRepertoire HTBI primers. Gel purification was performed on PCR products prior to sequencing. On the authors' methods: A total of roughly 58 TRBV and about 13 TRBJ segments were identified across samples and were used for gene usage analysis of CDR3 amino acid clonotypes. COPE and FqMerger were used to merge filtered high-quality paired reads into contigs. BLAST was used to align contigs to the IMGT TRBV, TRBD and TRBJ reference genes, and CDR3 was defined following IMGT. Highly expanded clones were defined as clonotypes with a frequency above 0.1%. Shannon entropy served as the measure of repertoire diversity, while the Gini coefficient captured V-J evenness. Clonotypes shared by more than one individual were considered public. TCRdb's own reprocessing of the public reads used fastp at Q25 and MiXCR and kept productive beta chains. Rows are unified per CDR3 protein, each entry keeping the most common DNA and genes. TCRdb assigned the V and J calls; the authors' analysis was not used. The sample data list around 250,000 distinct CDR3 sequences, and around 20% of these were observed just once. The ten top clones hold over 11% of the sample.

What the time point label conveys for this sample: newly diagnosed GD, antithyroid drugs for less than 3 months. For both TCR sequencing and RNA sequencing, RNA was extracted from PBMCs in TRIzol. The diagnosis of Graves' disease was made according to American Thyroid Association guidelines. Patients were recruited from an endocrinology department in Xi'an, China. From each patient, about 9 milliliters of peripheral blood was collected into an EDTA anticoagulant tube. PBMCs were isolated by Ficoll Paque Plus density gradient separation without further T cell sorting. An Agilent 2100 Bioanalyzer and agarose gel were used to assess RNA quality, and a NanoDrop 2000 was used to measure RNA concentration. General conclusions and limits of the study: Lower TCR Shannon entropy and fewer highly expanded clones were observed in persistent Graves' disease patients than in newly diagnosed patients, which suggested clonal expansion. A larger number of public clonotypes was shared among persistent patients (more than 2,500) than among newly diagnosed patients (around 870). The study examined only peripheral blood because the primary lesion, thyroid tissue, could not be accessed. Sequencing and analysis were limited to the TCR beta chain. As a limitation, the authors acknowledged that the small sample size may reduce accuracy.

The sequenced sample was peripheral blood mononuclear cells (PBMCs), obtained at new diagnosis, from a patient treated with antithyroid drugs. The sequence derives from a female donor with Graves disease.

The CDR3 here reads CSAQLAGGPALSDTQYF. In nucleotide form, the sequence is TGCAGTGCTCAACTAGCGGGGGGGCCCGCTTTGTCAGATACGCAGTATTTT. The chain is made from TRBV20-1 and TRBJ2-3, with 13 bases aligning to TRBD2. The germline V and J ends show losses of 5 bases and 4 bases respectively, and no gene match explains 12 bases of the junction. The CDR3, cysteine through phenylalanine, is 17 amino acids long. Only the CDR3 part of the read is kept: 51 bases, read in frame from the first base. Reading the germline V gene (reference sequence) gives CDR1 DFQATT and CDR2 SNEGSKA.